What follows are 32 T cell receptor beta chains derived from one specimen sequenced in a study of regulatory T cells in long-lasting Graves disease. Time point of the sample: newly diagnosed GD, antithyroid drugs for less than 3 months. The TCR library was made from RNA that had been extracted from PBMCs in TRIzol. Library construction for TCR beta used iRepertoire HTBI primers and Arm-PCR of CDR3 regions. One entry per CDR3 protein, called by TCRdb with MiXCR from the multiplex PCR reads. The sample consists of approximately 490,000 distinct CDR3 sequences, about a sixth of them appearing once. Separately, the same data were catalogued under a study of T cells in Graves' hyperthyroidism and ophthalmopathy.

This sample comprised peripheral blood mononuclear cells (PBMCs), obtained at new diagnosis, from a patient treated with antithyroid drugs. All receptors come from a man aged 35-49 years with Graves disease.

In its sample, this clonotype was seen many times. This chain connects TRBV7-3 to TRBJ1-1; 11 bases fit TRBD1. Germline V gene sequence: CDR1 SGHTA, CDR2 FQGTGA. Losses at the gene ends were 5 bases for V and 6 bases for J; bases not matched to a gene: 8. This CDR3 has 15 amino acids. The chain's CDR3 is CASSPGTGGKAEAFF. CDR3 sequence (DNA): TGTGCCAGCAGCCCGGGGACAGGGGGGAAGGCTGAAGCTTTCTTT.

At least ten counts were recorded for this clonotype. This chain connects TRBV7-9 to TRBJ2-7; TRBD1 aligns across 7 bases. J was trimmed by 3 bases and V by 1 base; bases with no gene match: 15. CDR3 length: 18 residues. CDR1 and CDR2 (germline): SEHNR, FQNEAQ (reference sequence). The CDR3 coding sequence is TGTGCCAGCAGCTTAGGGAGTGGATGGGACAGCGGCCTCTACGAGCAGTACTTC. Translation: CASSLGSGWDSGLYEQYF.

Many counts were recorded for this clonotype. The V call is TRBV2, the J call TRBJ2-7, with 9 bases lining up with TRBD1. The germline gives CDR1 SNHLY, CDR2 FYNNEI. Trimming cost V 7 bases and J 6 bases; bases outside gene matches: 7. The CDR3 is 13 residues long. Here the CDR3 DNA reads TGTGCCAGCATATTTGGACAGGGGTCCGAGCAGTACTTC. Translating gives CASIFGQGSEQYF.

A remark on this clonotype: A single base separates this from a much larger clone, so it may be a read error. CDR3 DNA: TGCGCCAGCAGCTCGTTGACTAGCGGGTCCGGGGAGCTGTTTTTT. Its translation: CASSSLTSGSGELFF. The chain combines TRBV5-1 with TRBJ2-2; 10 nucleotides align to TRBD2. CDR1 SGHRS and CDR2 YFSETQ come from the germline V gene. The CDR3 spans 15 residues. V was clipped by 3 bases and J by 6 bases; unmatched bases: 5. The variable domain in full, completed from reference TRBV5-1 and TRBJ2-2, reads KAGVTQTPRYLIKTRGQQVTLSCSPISGHRSVSWYQQTPGQGLQFLFEYFSETQRNKGNFPGRFSGRQFSNSRSEMNVSTLELGDSALYLCASSSLTSGSGELFFGEGSRLTVL.

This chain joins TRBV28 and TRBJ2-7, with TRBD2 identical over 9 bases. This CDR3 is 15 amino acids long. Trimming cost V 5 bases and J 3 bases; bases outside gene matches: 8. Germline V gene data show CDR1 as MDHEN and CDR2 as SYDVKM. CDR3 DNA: TGTGCCAGCAGTGAATTAGCGGGAGCGAACTACGAGCAGTACTTC. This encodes CASSELAGANYEQYF.

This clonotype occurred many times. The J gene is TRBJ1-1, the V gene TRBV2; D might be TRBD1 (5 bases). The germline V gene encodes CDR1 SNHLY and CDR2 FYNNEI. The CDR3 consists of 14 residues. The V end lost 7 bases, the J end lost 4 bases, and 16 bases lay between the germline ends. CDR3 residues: CASIRQPGITEAFF. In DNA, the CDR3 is TGTGCCAGCATACGACAGCCCGGGATCACTGAAGCTTTCTTT.

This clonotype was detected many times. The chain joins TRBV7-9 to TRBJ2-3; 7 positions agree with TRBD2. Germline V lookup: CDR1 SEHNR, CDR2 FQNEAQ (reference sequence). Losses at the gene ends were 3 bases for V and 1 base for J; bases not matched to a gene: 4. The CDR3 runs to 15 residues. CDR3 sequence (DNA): TGTGCCAGCAGCTTGGGGGGACTACGCACAGATACGCAGTATTTT. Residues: CASSLGGLRTDTQYF.

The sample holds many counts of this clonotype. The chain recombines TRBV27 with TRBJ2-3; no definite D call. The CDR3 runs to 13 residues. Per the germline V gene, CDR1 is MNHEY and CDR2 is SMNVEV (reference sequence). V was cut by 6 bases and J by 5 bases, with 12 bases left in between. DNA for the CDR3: TGTGCCAGCAGCCCCCGATGGGGAGATACGCAGTATTTT. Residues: CASSPRWGDTQYF.

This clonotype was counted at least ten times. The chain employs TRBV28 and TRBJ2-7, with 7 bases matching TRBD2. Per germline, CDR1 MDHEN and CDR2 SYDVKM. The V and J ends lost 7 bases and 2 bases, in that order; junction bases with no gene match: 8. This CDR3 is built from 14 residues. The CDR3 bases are TGTGCCAGCACCTACAGAGGGAGGGCCTACGAGCAGTACTTC. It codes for CASTYRGRAYEQYF.

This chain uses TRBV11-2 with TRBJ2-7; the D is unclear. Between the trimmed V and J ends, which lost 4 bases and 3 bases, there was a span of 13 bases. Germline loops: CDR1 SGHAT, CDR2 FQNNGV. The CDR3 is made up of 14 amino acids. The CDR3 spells CASSSRPKNYEQYF. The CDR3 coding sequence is TGTGCCAGCAGCTCGCGTCCCAAGAACTACGAGCAGTACTTC.

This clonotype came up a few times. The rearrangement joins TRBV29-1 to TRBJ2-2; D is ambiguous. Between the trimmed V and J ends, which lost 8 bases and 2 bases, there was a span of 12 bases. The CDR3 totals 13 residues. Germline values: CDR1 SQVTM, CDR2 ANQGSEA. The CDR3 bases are TGCAGCACTGACCGATTTAACACCGGGGAGCTGTTTTTT. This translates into CSTDRFNTGELFF.

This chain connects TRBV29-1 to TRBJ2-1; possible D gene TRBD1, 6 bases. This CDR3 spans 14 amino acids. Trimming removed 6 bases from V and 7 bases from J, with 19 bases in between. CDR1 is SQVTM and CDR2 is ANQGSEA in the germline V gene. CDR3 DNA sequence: TGCAGCGTAGAACAGGGAGTCAGTTGGAATGAGCAGTTCTTC. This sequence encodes CSVEQGVSWNEQFF.

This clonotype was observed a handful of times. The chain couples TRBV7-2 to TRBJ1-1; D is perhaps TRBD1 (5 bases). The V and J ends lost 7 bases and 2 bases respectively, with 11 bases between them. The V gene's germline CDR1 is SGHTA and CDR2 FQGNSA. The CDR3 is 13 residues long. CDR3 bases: TGTGCCAGCATCCAAAGGGGTAACACTGAAGCTTTCTTT. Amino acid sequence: CASIQRGNTEAFF.

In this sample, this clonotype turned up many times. Written as DNA, the CDR3 is TGTGCCAGCAGAAAAGCAGGGACTGCCATTCAAGAGACCCAGTACTTC. This gives the protein CASRKAGTAIQETQYF. J is TRBJ2-5 and V is TRBV6-2 or TRBV6-3, with D maybe TRBD2 (6 bases). This CDR3 region has 16 residues. Trimming took 6 bases from V and 2 from J, leaving 19 bases between them. CDR1 is MNHEY, CDR2 SVGEGT, per germline.

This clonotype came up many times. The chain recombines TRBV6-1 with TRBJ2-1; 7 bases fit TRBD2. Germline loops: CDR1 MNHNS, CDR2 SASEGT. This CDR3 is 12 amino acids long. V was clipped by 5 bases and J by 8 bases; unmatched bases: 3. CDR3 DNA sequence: TGTGCCAGCAGTACGCTAGCGGATGAGCAGTTCTTC. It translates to CASSTLADEQFF.

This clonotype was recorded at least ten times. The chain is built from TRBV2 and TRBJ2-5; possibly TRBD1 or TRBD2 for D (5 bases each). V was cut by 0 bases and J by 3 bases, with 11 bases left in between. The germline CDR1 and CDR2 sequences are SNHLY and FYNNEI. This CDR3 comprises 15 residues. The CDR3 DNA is TGTGCCAGCAGTGAAGCTTTGGGACGGAAAGAGACCCAGTACTTC. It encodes CASSEALGRKETQYF.

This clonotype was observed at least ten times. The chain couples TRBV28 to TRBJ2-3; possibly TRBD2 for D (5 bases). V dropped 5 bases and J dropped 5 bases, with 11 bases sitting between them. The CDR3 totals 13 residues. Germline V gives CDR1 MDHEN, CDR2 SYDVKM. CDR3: CASSTSRGDTQYF. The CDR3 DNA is TGTGCCAGCAGTACAAGTCGGGGAGATACGCAGTATTTT.

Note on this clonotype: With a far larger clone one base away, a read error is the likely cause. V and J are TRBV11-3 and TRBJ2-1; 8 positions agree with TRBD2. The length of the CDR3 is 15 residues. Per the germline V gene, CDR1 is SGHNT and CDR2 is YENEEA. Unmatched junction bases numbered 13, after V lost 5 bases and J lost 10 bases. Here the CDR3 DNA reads TGTGCCAGCAGCAGAGGGACTAGTCGATCCGACGAGCAGTTCTTC. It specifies CASSRGTSRSDEQFF.

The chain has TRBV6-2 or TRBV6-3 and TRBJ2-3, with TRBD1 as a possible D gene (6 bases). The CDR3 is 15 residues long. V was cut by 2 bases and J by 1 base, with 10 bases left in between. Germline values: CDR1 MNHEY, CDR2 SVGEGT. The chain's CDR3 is CASSYEGVGTDTQYF. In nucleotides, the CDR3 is TGTGCCAGCAGTTACGAGGGGGTTGGCACAGATACGCAGTATTTT.

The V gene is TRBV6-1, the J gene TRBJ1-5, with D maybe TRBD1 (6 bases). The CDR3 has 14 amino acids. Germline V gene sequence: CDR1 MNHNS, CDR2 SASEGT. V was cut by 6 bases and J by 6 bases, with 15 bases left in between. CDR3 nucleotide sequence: TGTGCCAGCAGGCAAACAGGGCTGGGTCAGCCCCAGCATTTT. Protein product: CASRQTGLGQPQHF.

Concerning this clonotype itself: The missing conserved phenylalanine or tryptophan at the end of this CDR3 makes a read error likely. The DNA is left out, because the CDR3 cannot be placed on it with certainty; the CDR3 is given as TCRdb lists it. CDR3 sequence reads: CSANHPGASGRGRR. V and J are TRBV20-1 and TRBJ2-3; the table's D call TRBD2 went unverified against the DNA. Germline V lookup: CDR1 DFQATT, CDR2 SNEGSKA (reference sequence). The CDR3 spans 14 amino acids, including both terminal residues.

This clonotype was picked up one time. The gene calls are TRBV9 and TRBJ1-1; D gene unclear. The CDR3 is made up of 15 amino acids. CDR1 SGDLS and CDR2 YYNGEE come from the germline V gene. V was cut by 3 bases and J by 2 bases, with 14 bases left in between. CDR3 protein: CASSDRAGPNTEAFF. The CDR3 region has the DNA TGTGCCAGCAGCGACCGGGCCGGACCCAACACTGAAGCTTTCTTT.

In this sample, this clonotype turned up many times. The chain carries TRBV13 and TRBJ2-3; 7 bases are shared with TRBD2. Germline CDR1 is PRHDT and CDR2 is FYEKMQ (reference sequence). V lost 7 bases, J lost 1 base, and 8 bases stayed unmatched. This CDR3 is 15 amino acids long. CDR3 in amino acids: CASTLGGGGTDTQYF. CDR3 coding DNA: TGTGCCAGCACGCTCGGGGGAGGGGGCACAGATACGCAGTATTTT.

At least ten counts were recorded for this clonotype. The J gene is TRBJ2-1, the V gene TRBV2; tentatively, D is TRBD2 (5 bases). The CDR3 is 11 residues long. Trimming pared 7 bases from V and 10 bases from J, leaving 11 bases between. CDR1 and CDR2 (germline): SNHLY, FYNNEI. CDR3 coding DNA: TGTGCCAGCACCGGACGGGGAGAGCAGTTCTTC. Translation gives CASTGRGEQFF. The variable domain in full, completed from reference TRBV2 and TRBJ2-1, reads EPEVTQTPSHQVTQMGQEVILRCVPISNHLYFYWYRQILGQKVEFLVSFYNNEISEKSEIFDDQFSVERPDGSNFTLKIRSTKLEDSAMYFCASTGRGEQFFGPGTRLTVL.

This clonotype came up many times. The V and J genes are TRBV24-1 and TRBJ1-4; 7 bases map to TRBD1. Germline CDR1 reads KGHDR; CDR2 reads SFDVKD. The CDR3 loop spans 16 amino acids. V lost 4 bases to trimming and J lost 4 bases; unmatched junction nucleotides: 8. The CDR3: CATSDARTGFNEKLFF. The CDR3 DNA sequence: TGTGCCACCAGTGACGCCCGGACAGGCTTTAATGAAAAACTGTTTTTT.

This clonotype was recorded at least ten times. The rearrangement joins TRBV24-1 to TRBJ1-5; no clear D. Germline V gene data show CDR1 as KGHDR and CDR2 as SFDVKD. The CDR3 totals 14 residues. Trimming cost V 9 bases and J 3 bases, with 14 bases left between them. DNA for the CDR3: TGTGCCACCGGTACGGACGGAGCCAATCAGCCCCAGCATTTT. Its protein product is CATGTDGANQPQHF.

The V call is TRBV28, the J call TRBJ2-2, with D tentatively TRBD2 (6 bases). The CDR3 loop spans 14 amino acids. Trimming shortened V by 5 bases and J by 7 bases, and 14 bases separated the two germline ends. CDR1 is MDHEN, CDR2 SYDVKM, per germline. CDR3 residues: CASSHGGVNGELFF. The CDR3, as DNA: TGTGCCAGCAGTCACGGAGGGGTAAACGGGGAGCTGTTTTTT.

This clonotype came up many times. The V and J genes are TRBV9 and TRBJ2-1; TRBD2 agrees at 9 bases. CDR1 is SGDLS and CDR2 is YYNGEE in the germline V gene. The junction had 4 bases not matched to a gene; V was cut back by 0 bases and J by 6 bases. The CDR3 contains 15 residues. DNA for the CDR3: TGTGCCAGCAGCGTAGGTCTAGCGGGGAGCAATGAGCAGTTCTTC. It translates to CASSVGLAGSNEQFF.

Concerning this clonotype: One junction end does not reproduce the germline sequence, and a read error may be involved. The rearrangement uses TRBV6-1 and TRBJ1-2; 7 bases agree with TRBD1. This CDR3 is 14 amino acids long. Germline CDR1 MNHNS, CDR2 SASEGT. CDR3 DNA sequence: TGTGCCGGCAGTGGACGACAGGGTGCTTATGGCTACACCTTC. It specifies CAGSGRQGAYGYTF.

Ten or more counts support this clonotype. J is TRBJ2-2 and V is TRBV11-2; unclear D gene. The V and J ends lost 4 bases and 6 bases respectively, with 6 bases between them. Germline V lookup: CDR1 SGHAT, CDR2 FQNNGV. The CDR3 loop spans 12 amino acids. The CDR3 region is CASSSTAGELFF. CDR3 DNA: TGTGCCAGCAGCTCGACCGCCGGGGAGCTGTTTTTT.

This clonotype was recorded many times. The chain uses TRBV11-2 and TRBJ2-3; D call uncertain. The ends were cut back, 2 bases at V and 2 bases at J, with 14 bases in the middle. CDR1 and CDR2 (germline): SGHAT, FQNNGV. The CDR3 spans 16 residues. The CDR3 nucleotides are TGTGCCAGCAGCTTAAGATCGGGCGGCGACACAGATACGCAGTATTTT. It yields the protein CASSLRSGGDTDTQYF.

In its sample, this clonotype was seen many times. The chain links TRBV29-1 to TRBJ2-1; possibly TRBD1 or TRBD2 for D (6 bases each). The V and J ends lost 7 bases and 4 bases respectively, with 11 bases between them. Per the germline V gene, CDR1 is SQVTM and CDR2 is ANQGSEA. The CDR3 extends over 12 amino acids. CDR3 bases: TGCAGCGCGGGGGCAGGGTACAATGAGCAGTTCTTC. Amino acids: CSAGAGYNEQFF.